The entry that follows covers one T cell receptor (beta chain) sequence. Time point meaning: blood 2 weeks post-SBRT. Treatment reported: 15 Gy SBRT to primary tumor, nephrectomy 4 weeks later. The patient's renal cell carcinoma had clear cell pathology. Germline values: CDR1 MNHNS, CDR2 SASEGT. The CDR3 runs 14 residues. V lost 6 bases and J 9 bases, leaving 20 bases between the germline ends. Assay: immunoSEQ multiplex PCR; the TCRdb copy retains only in-frame clones and omits some. This table holds some 150,000 clones, approximately 86% found once. The data are from a study of radiation and T cells in renal cell carcinoma.

This material consisted of blood, taken from a patient whose treatment included radiotherapy and nephrectomy. The rearrangement links TRBV6-1 to TRBJ1-1, with D hard to call. The TCR comes from a woman aged 45-65 years with renal cell carcinoma. CDR3 DNA sequence: TGTGCCAGCAGCCACCCTCCTCGTGAGTTGAAAGCTTTCTTT. This gives the protein CASSHPPRELKAFF.